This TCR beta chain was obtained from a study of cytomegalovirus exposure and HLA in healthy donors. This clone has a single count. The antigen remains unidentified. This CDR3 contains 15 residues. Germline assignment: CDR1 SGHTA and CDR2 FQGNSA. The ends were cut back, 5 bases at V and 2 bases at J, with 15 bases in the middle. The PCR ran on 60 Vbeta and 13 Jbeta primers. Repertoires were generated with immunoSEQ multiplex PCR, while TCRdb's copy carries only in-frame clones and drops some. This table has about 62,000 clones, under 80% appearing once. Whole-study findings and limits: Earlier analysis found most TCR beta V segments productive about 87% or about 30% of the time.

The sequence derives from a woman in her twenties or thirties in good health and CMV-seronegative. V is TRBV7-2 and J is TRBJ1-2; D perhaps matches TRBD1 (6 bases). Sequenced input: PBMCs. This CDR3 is CASSRQGGPNYGYTF. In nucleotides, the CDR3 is TGTGCCAGCAGCAGACAAGGGGGTCCCAACTATGGCTACACCTTC.